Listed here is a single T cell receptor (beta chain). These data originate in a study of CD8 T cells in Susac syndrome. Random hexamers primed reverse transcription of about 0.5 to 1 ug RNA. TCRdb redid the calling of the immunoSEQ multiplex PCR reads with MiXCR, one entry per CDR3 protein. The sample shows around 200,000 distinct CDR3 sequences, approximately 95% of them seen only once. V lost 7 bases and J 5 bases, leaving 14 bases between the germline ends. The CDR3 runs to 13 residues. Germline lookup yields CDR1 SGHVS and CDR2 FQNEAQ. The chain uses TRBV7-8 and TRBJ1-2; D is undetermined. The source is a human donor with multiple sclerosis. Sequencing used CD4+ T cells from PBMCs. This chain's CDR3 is CASTPAPTYGYTF. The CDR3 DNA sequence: TGTGCCAGCACACCCGCGCCCACTTATGGCTACACCTTC.